The 9 T cell receptor beta chains reported below all come from one sample, sequenced in a study of blood T cell repertoires in COVID-19. The method was immunoSEQ multiplex PCR; TCRdb's version includes in-frame clones alone and lacks a portion of them. The data contain 55,000 to 75,000 clones, less than 85% of them singletons. Material: peripheral blood. The receptor source for this set is a man at least 80 years old with active COVID-19.

CDR3 DNA sequence: TGTGCCAGCAGCCAAGAAAGTGAGACAGGGTTTCAGTACTTC. It yields the protein CASSQESETGFQYF. The chain carries TRBV4-2 and TRBJ2-4; 7 bases fit TRBD1. The CDR3 covers 14 residues. CDR1 and CDR2 (germline): LGHNA, YNFKEQ. The J segment lost 11 bases and the V segment lost 0 bases, leaving 7 bases of the junction unmatched.

The chain has TRBV25-1 and TRBJ2-4; D unclear. Germline loops: CDR1 MGHDK, CDR2 SYGVNS. The CDR3 is made up of 14 amino acids. Trimming cost V 1 base and J 6 bases, with 10 bases left between them. The CDR3 here is CASSESGLPNIQYF. In DNA, the CDR3 is TGTGCCAGCAGTGAATCGGGTCTCCCAAACATTCAGTACTTC.

The J gene is TRBJ2-1, the V gene TRBV7-8, with TRBD2 identical over 13 bases. J was trimmed by 8 bases and V by 5 bases; bases with no gene match: 9. The CDR3 length is 16 residues. Germline CDR1 reads SGHVS; CDR2 reads FQNEAQ. CDR3 DNA sequence: TGTGCCAGCAGCGTACTCGGACTAGCGGGAGTCCATGAGCAGTTCTTC. It is translated as CASSVLGLAGVHEQFF.

The V and J genes are TRBV6-4 and TRBJ2-5; TRBD2 might be the D (6 bases). The CDR3 covers 14 residues. Germline CDR1 MRHNA, CDR2 SNTAGT. The germline V and J ends were trimmed by 11 bases and 3 bases, with 19 bases remaining between them. CDR3 DNA sequence: TGTGCCCCCGGAAGACTAGTCGGTGAAGAGACCCAGTACTTC. Its protein is CAPGRLVGEETQYF.

J is TRBJ1-4 and V is TRBV2; 8 bases align to TRBD1. The CDR3 length is 15 residues. V lost 6 bases to trimming and J lost 3 bases; unmatched junction nucleotides: 6. Germline assignment: CDR1 SNHLY and CDR2 FYNNEI. The CDR3: CASRKTGGPNEKLFF. CDR3 DNA: TGTGCCAGCAGAAAAACAGGGGGTCCTAATGAAAAACTGTTTTTT. The whole variable domain, filled in from reference TRBV2 and TRBJ1-4, reads EPEVTQTPSHQVTQMGQEVILRCVPISNHLYFYWYRQILGQKVEFLVSFYNNEISEKSEIFDDQFSVERPDGSNFTLKIRSTKLEDSAMYFCASRKTGGPNEKLFFGSGTQLSVL.

The rearrangement joins TRBV5-6 to TRBJ2-7; 12 bases agree with TRBD2. V lost 0 bases and J lost 1; bases outside the gene matches: 8. This CDR3 is 18 amino acids long. Germline CDR1 SGHDT, CDR2 YYEEEE. CDR3 DNA: TGTGCCAGCAGCTTGGTTGTGACTAGCGGGGGCCGGTCCTACGAGCAGTACTTC. Translated: CASSLVVTSGGRSYEQYF.

This clone was seen more than once but under ten times. The V call is TRBV6-5, the J call TRBJ1-5, with D possibly being TRBD1 (6 bases). Looked up from germline, CDR1 is MNHEY and CDR2 is SVGAGI. This CDR3 contains 14 residues. V was pared by 2 bases and J by 6 bases, with 11 bases between. Written as DNA, the CDR3 is TGTGCCAGCAGTTACAAGGGGGTGGGTCAGCCCCAGCATTTT. It yields the protein CASSYKGVGQPQHF.

The chain combines TRBV18 with TRBJ2-3; D perhaps matches TRBD1 (6 bases). The CDR3 runs to 14 residues. Germline-derived CDR1 and CDR2 are KGHSH and LQKENI. V was shortened by 3 bases and J by 4 bases, with 11 bases between the two germline ends. In nucleotides, the CDR3 is TGTGCCAGCTCACCGGACACAGGGCCAGATACGCAGTATTTT. It encodes CASSPDTGPDTQYF. Full variable domain (missing parts from reference TRBV18 and TRBJ2-3): NAGVMQNPRHLVRRRGQEARLRCSPMKGHSHVYWYRQLPEEGLKFMVYLQKENIIDESGMPKERFSAEFPKEGPSILRIQQVVRGDSAAYFCASSPDTGPDTQYFGPGTRLTVL.

The J gene is TRBJ2-7, the V gene TRBV7-9; TRBD1 matches 9 bases. The germline CDR1 and CDR2 sequences are SEHNR and FQNEAQ (reference sequence). This CDR3 region has 14 residues. Trimming removed 4 bases from V and 4 bases from J; junction bases left unmatched: 5. The CDR3 nucleotides read TGTGCCAGCAGCTCCTCGGGACAGGGTTACGAGCAGTACTTC. Its protein product is CASSSSGQGYEQYF.